One and the same sample provided the 19 T cell receptor beta chains below, sequenced in a study of T cells in Graves' hyperthyroidism and ophthalmopathy. From RNA transcripts, TCR beta CDR3 regions were amplified. First-round RT-PCR targeting the TCR CDR3 was performed with the HTBI primer set. TCRdb independently ran MiXCR on the multiplex PCR reads; one entry per CDR3 protein. The table has a few hundred thousand distinct CDR3 sequences, under 20% seen once. Sequencing was done on a sample of blood. These receptors were taken from a woman between 18 and 29 years old with Graves' ophthalmopathy.

Ten or more counts support this clonotype. V gene TRBV7-2 combines with J gene TRBJ2-3, with D maybe TRBD1 (6 bases). Germline CDR1 is SGHTA and CDR2 is FQGNSA. The V end lost 5 bases, the J end lost 2 bases, and 11 bases lay between the germline ends. This CDR3 is built from 14 residues. The CDR3 region is CASSKDSYTDTQYF. The CDR3 DNA reads as TGTGCCAGCAGCAAGGACAGCTACACAGATACGCAGTATTTT.

This clonotype was seen at least ten times. The V and J genes are TRBV28 and TRBJ2-5, with 8 positions matching TRBD1. Germline values: CDR1 MDHEN, CDR2 SYDVKM. This CDR3 comprises 17 residues. J lost 0 bases, V lost 3 bases, and 9 bases had no gene match. The CDR3 bases are TGTGCCAGCAGTTTCCCCTCCGGGACAGGTAACCAAGAGACCCAGTACTTC. It encodes CASSFPSGTGNQETQYF.

At least ten counts were recorded for this clonotype. The rearrangement uses TRBV30 and TRBJ1-5, with 9 positions matching TRBD1. The J segment lost 5 bases and the V segment lost 0 bases, leaving 5 bases of the junction unmatched. The germline V gene has CDR1 GTSNPN and CDR2 SVGIG (reference sequence). The length of the CDR3 is 15 residues. In DNA form, the CDR3 reads TGTGCCTGGAGTGTTCCGGGGACAGGGTATCAGCCCCAGCATTTT. Translation: CAWSVPGTGYQPQHF.

In this sample, this clonotype turned up a few times. The CDR3 reads CASSLARSGVRGYTF. The CDR3 coding sequence is TGTGCCAGCAGTTTAGCGCGATCGGGGGTTCGTGGCTACACCTTC. The V call is TRBV12-3 or TRBV12-4, the J call TRBJ1-2; maybe TRBD1 (5 bases). Trimming shortened V by 0 bases and J by 7 bases, and 15 bases separated the two germline ends. This CDR3 contains 15 residues.

This clonotype was found a few times. The chain links TRBV7-9 to TRBJ1-5, with D possibly being TRBD1 (5 bases). The CDR3 is made up of 15 amino acids. V was cut by 1 base and J by 2 bases, with 9 bases left in between. From germline, CDR1 is SEHNR and CDR2 FQNEAQ (reference sequence). Here the CDR3 reads CASSLEGSGNQPQHF. The CDR3 DNA reads as TGTGCCAGCAGCTTAGAGGGGTCTGGCAATCAGCCCCAGCATTTT.

This clonotype was found many times. The chain combines TRBV14 with TRBJ1-1; 7 bases align to TRBD1. With 1 base clipped from V and 5 bases from J, the junction kept 7 bases outside the gene matches. The CDR3 loop spans 15 amino acids. The germline V gene encodes CDR1 SGHDN and CDR2 FVKESK. In DNA form, the CDR3 reads TGTGCCAGCAGCCAAGGTGCCAGGGGGTGGACTGAAGCTTTCTTT. Translated, it gives CASSQGARGWTEAFF. Supplemented by reference TRBV14 and TRBJ1-1, the full variable domain reads EAGVTQFPSHSVIEKGQTVTLRCDPISGHDNLYWYRRVMGKEIKFLLHFVKESKQDESGMPNNRFLAERTGGTYSTLKVQPAELEDSGVYFCASSQGARGWTEAFFGQGTRLTVV.

The chain uses TRBV28 and TRBJ1-5; D remains unclear. The V gene's germline CDR1 is MDHEN and CDR2 SYDVKM. CDR3 length equals 14 residues. Trimming took 6 bases from V and 3 from J, leaving 12 bases between them. CDR3 loop: CASRVAELNQPQHF. CDR3 DNA: TGTGCCAGCAGAGTCGCGGAGCTCAATCAGCCCCAGCATTTT.

This clonotype was seen more than once but under ten times. The chain links TRBV6-1 to TRBJ2-3, with D hard to call. CDR3 length equals 14 residues. V was pared by 2 bases and J by 1 base, with 7 bases between. Germline lookup yields CDR1 MNHNS and CDR2 SASEGT. CDR3 in amino acids: CASSESLGTDTQYF. The CDR3 bases are TGTGCCAGCAGTGAATCCCTAGGCACAGATACGCAGTATTTT.

This clonotype was observed at least ten times. CDR3 region: CASSLTIGTSGYNEQFF. The CDR3 bases are TGTGCCAGCAGCCTAACGATTGGGACTAGCGGTTACAATGAGCAGTTCTTC. The V call is TRBV11-1, the J call TRBJ2-1; 11 positions match TRBD2. CDR3 length: 17 amino acids. V shed 5 bases, J shed 4 bases, and the junction held 10 bases outside the gene matches. The germline V gene encodes CDR1 SGHAT and CDR2 FQDESV (reference sequence).

This clonotype was detected ten times or more. V gene TRBV6-1 combines with J gene TRBJ2-1; 8 nucleotides line up with TRBD1. The V segment lost 3 bases and the J segment 2 bases; nucleotides outside the gene matches: 12. This CDR3 spans 18 amino acids. Germline V gives CDR1 MNHNS, CDR2 SASEGT. The DNA for the CDR3 is TGTGCCAGCAGTGACAGATCAAGGACAGGGAGGCCCTACAATGAGCAGTTCTTC. This encodes CASSDRSRTGRPYNEQFF.

V gene TRBV6-2 or TRBV6-3 combines with J gene TRBJ2-6, with TRBD1 matching 11 bases. The V and J ends lost 5 bases and 4 bases, in that order; junction bases with no gene match: 7. This CDR3 has 17 residues. CDR1 is MNHEY, CDR2 SVGEGT, per germline. The CDR3 coding sequence is TGTGCCAGCAGTCTCCGGACAGGGGGCACCGGGGCCAACGTCCTGACTTTC. It is translated as CASSLRTGGTGANVLTF.

The V and J genes are TRBV7-6 and TRBJ1-2; maybe TRBD1 (6 bases). This CDR3 spans 16 amino acids. Germline CDR1 SGHVS, CDR2 FNYEAQ. V gave up 5 bases and J gave up 5 bases, with 21 bases separating them. The CDR3 DNA follows: TGTGCCAGCAGCACCCAGACAGGACCCGCACTTTATGGCTACACCTTC. As protein: CASSTQTGPALYGYTF.

The chain couples TRBV11-2 to TRBJ2-5; no definite D call. The germline gives CDR1 SGHAT, CDR2 FQNNGV. Trimming removed 1 base at V and 1 base at J, with 7 bases between. This CDR3 spans 14 amino acids. DNA for the CDR3: TGTGCCAGCAGCTTAGGACGGTTCCAAGAGACCCAGTACTTC. It encodes CASSLGRFQETQYF.

This clonotype came up a few times. Compared with germline, one end of the junction differs, possibly owing to a read error. This chain links TRBV6-1 with TRBJ2-5; TRBD1 matches 9 bases. The CDR3 loop spans 17 amino acids. Germline CDR1 is MNHNS and CDR2 is SASEGT. The CDR3 DNA sequence: TGTGCCGGCAGAAACACAGGGGGCGCAGGATACGGGGAGACCCAGTACTTC. Protein product: CAGRNTGGAGYGETQYF.

This clonotype was counted ten times or more. One end of the junction varies from germline; a read error may be responsible. The chain joins TRBV7-7 to TRBJ2-1; TRBD1 agrees at 11 bases. There are 15 residues in the CDR3. Germline CDR1 is SSHAT and CDR2 is FNYEAQ (reference sequence). Here the CDR3 reads CASSWGQGVGNEQFF. The CDR3 DNA follows: TGTGCTAGCAGCTGGGGACAGGGGGTGGGTAATGAGCAGTTCTTC.

The rearrangement links TRBV19 to TRBJ1-1; D unresolved. There are 15 residues in the CDR3. Per the germline V gene, CDR1 is LNHDA and CDR2 is SQIVND (reference sequence). V gave up 0 bases and J gave up 3 bases, with 11 bases separating them. CDR3 loop: CASSIDPGGDTEAFF. The CDR3 nucleotides are TGTGCCAGTAGTATAGATCCGGGTGGGGACACTGAAGCTTTCTTT.

This clonotype was observed many times. The chain links TRBV29-1 to TRBJ1-1; D is uncertain. Trimming took off 5 bases at V and 0 bases at J, with 13 bases between the two ends. This CDR3 region has 14 residues. Germline-derived CDR1 and CDR2 are SQVTM and ANQGSEA. The CDR3 is CSVKIGQVNTEAFF. The CDR3 DNA follows: TGCAGCGTTAAGATCGGGCAAGTGAACACTGAAGCTTTCTTT.

This clonotype showed up just a few times. This chain joins TRBV7-2 and TRBJ1-5; 8 bases agree with TRBD1. This CDR3 has 15 residues. With V trimmed by 4 bases and J by 7 bases, 9 bases remained unmatched. CDR1 is SGHTA, CDR2 FQGNSA, per germline. The CDR3 DNA reads as TGTGCCAGCAGCTCGACAGGGGTGGGGTTCCAGCCCCAGCATTTT. Protein: CASSSTGVGFQPQHF.

This clonotype was counted ten times or more. The junction differs from germline at one of its ends, possibly a read error. This chain uses TRBV10-3 with TRBJ1-5, with TRBD1 matching over 7 bases. CDR3 length equals 15 residues. Germline V CDR1 and CDR2: ENHRY, SYGVKD. CDR3 nucleotides: TGTGCCATCAGTGAGTCGAGACAGGGCAACCAGCCCCAGCATTTT. Its protein is CAISESRQGNQPQHF.